This T cell receptor (beta chain) was observed in a study of shared clonotypes between healthy human individuals. Spread over ten immunoSEQ deep assay plates, unsorted PBMC DNA underwent sequencing. TCRdb's table, derived via immunoSEQ multiplex PCR, lists solely in-frame clones and lacks some. The sample holds about 470,000 clones, more than 75% seen once. Regarding this clone: This may stem from a read error, because a much larger clone lies one nucleotide away. Other nucleotide sequences from this sample produce the same CDR3.

CDR1 and CDR2 from the germline V gene are MNHEY and SVGAGI. The CDR3 totals 14 residues. The receptor's source is a woman in her thirties or forties in good health. Some clones in this sample may be carry-over from other donors' samples. The specimen sequenced was PBMCs. This chain connects TRBV6-5 to TRBJ1-1, with D perhaps matching TRBD1 (5 bases). The CDR3, as DNA: TGCGCCAGCAGTTATGGGGGGGTAGATACTGAAGCTTTCTTT. This encodes CASSYGGVDTEAFF.